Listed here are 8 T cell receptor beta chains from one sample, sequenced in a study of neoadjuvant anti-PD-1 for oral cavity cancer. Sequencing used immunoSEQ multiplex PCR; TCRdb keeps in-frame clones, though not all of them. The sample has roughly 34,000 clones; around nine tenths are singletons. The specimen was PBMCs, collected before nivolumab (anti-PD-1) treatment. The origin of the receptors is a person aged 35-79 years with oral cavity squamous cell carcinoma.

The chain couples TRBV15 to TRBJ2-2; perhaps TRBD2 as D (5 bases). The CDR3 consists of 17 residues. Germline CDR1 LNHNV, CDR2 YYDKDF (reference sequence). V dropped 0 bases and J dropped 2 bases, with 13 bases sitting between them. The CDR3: CATSRDLTGRNTGELFF. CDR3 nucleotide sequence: TGTGCCACCAGCAGAGATTTAACGGGGAGAAACACCGGGGAGCTGTTTTTT.

The chain's CDR3 is CASSYSAGTSTDTQYF. In nucleotides, the CDR3 is TGTGCCAGCAGTTACTCGGCCGGGACAAGCACAGATACGCAGTATTTT. The chain joins TRBV6-5 to TRBJ2-3, with D perhaps matching TRBD1 (6 bases). Trimming left V 0 bases short and J 0 bases short, with 10 bases between. The CDR3 is 16 amino acids. Germline V lookup: CDR1 MNHEY, CDR2 SVGAGI.

For the CDR3, the DNA is TGTGCCAGCAGTTCCTTGAGGGGGGTAGGATCACCCCTCCACTTT. As protein: CASSSLRGVGSPLHF. The gene calls are TRBV6-5 and TRBJ1-6; perhaps TRBD1 as D (6 bases). Germline V gives CDR1 MNHEY, CDR2 SVGAGI. This CDR3 contains 15 residues. Trimming shortened V by 4 bases and J by 10 bases, and 17 bases separated the two germline ends.

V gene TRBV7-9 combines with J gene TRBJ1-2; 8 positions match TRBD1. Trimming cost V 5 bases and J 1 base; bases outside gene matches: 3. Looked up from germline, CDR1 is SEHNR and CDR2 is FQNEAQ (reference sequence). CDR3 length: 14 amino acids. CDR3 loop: CASSLGQGNYGYTF. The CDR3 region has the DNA TGTGCCAGCAGCCTCGGACAGGGTAACTATGGCTACACCTTC.

This CDR3 is CASSPAGRSNEKLFF. CDR3 sequence (DNA): TGTGCCAGCAGCCCGGCGGGGCGCAGTAATGAAAAACTGTTTTTT. This chain links TRBV5-4 with TRBJ1-4, with D perhaps matching TRBD1 (5 bases). Trimming took 4 bases from V and 4 from J, leaving 14 bases between them. The CDR3 sequence is 15 residues long. Germline CDR1 and CDR2: SGHNT and YYREEE (reference sequence).

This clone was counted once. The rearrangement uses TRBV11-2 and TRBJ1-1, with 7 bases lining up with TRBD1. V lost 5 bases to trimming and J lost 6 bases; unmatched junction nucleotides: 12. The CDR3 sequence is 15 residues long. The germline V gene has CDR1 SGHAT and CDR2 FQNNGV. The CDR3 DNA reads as TGTGCCAGCAGCCCCTTTGAGGACAGGACCCCTGAAGCTTTCTTT. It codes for CASSPFEDRTPEAFF.

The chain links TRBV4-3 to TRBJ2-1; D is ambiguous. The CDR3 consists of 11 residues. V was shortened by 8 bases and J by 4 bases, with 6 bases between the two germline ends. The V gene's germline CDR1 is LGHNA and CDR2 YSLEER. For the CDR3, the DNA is TGCGCCAGCGGAGCGTACAATGAGCAGTTCTTC. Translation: CASGAYNEQFF.

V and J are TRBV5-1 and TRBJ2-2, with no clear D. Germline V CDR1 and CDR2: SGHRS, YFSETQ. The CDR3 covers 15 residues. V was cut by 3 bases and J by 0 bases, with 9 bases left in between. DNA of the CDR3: TGCGCCAGCAGCTGGGCGACAACGAACACCGGGGAGCTGTTTTTT. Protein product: CASSWATTNTGELFF.